The clone carrying this T cell receptor (beta chain) has ten or more counts. Its target is unknown. Amplification of the TCR beta CDR3 regions used RNA transcripts (as template). RT-PCR was first run with HTBI primers, then multiplex PCR in a second round. TCRdb analysed the multiplex PCR reads with MiXCR anew, one entry per CDR3 protein. The sample gives about 700,000 distinct CDR3 sequences, roughly 41% of which show up once; 44% is in the top ten. These data belong to a study of Graves' ophthalmopathy and Graves' hyperthyroidism. Findings and limits, study-wide: Stable hyperthyroidism and ophthalmopathy were told apart by a 13-signature model, which achieved almost 90% sensitivity and approximately 81% specificity.

The PBMCs were taken from roughly 10 ml of fresh peripheral blood. Trimming stripped 3 bases from V and 3 bases from J, with 10 bases between. The CDR3 length is 14 residues. CDR1 SGDLS and CDR2 YYNGEE come from the germline V gene. Material for sequencing was peripheral blood. This receptor was obtained from an adult man with Graves' ophthalmopathy. This rearrangement joins TRBV9 to TRBJ1-5; D call uncertain. CDR3 residues: CASSAAGINQPQHF. CDR3 in DNA: TGTGCCAGCAGCGCGGCGGGCATCAATCAGCCCCAGCATTTT.